This T cell receptor (beta chain) appears in the sequencing data of a study of early T cells in non-severe SARS-CoV-2 infection (dated by TCRdb to the early 2020s). Describing the broader study: Because TCR sequencing was done on bulk RNA from unsorted whole blood, the alpha and beta chains could not be paired.

In the germline V gene (reference sequence), CDR1 corresponds to LNHDA and CDR2 to SQIVND. The germline V and J ends show losses of 4 bases and 2 bases respectively, and no gene match explains 2 bases of the junction. Spanning cysteine to phenylalanine, the CDR3 consists of 14 amino acids. Left in the record is the CDR3 DNA by itself, 42 bases read in frame from the first base. Overall study results and their limits: VDJdb matching was skewed toward anti-spike CD8 responses and likely underestimated virus-specific expansions by missing private and CD4 specificities.

This was a case-control study nested in a cohort of healthcare workers in London, UK, who had nasopharyngeal swab PCR tests and blood samples taken every week. Healthcare workers were recruited during the week of the UK lockdown, between 23 and 31 March 2020, and followed weekly for up to about 15 weeks. The library was prepared using 5' RACE. Sequencing instrument: NextSeq 500. To correct for sequencing error and PCR bias, the TCR library protocol tagged individual cDNA molecules with unique molecular identifiers. Sequencing covered both TCR alpha and beta chains, and within each sample the abundances of alpha and beta sequences were tightly co-correlated. The original methods were these. Decombinator V4 was used to annotate TCR sequences for V gene, J gene and CDR3. TCRs were defined as expanded if a significant change between any two time points was detected under a Poisson model with p below 0.0001. TCR abundances were normalised to the total number of TCRs sequenced per sample and expressed as counts per million. MAIT TCRs were defined by TRAV1-2 paired with TRAJ12, TRAJ20 or TRAJ33, and iNKT TCRs by TRAV10 paired with TRAJ18. A search of VDJdb, accessed on 1 November 2021, was run for TCRs annotated to CMV, EBV and SARS-CoV-2, with TCRs annotated for multiple antigens excluded. TCRdb reran the public reads through fastp at Q25 and MiXCR, keeping productive beta chains. Rows are unified per CDR3 protein, each entry keeping the most common DNA and genes. TCRdb, not the original authors, processed these V and J calls. This sample gives over 85,000 distinct CDR3 sequences in total; roughly 12% of them show up just once. About 3.8% of the sample belongs to the ten largest clones.

This clonotype has more than one count but fewer than ten. There is no known antigen for this receptor. No base quality values were provided; no much bigger clone lies one nucleotide off. The sequencing used whole blood, collected at baseline. In this chain, TRBV19 is recombined with TRBJ2-7, with TRBD1 matching 10 junction bases. This receptor was taken from an adult who was a healthcare worker with PCR-confirmed SARS-CoV-2 infection or an uninfected control (not recorded which). CDR3 sequence: CASSKGQGTYEQYF. The DNA is as follows: TGTGCCAGTAGTAAGGGACAGGGGACCTACGAGCAGTACTTC.